Described below is a single T cell receptor beta chain sequence and its context. This sample is part of a study of shared clonotypes between healthy human individuals. The CDR3 loop spans 17 amino acids. Germline CDR1 MGHRA, CDR2 YSYEKL. The V gene end was trimmed by 4 bases and the J gene end by 4 bases; junction bases not matched to a gene: 10. Sequencing was performed with immunoSEQ multiplex PCR; in TCRdb, only in-frame clones are kept and a portion is missing. The sample records 550,000 to 600,000 clones, just over 75% being singletons. This TCR derives from a woman between 40 and 50 years old in good health. Some clones in this sample may be carry-over from other donors' samples. This chain connects TRBV4-1 to TRBJ2-1, with TRBD2 identical over 10 bases. Sequenced: PBMCs. The CDR3 DNA reads as TGCGCCAGCAGCCGGGGGGCACTAGCGGGAAATTACAATGAGCAGTTCTTC. Translated: CASSRGALAGNYNEQFF.